A single sample is the source of the 4 T cell receptor beta chains below, sequenced in a study of cytomegalovirus exposure and HLA in healthy donors. With 60 Vbeta and 13 Jbeta primers, the PCR was carried out. Profiled with immunoSEQ multiplex PCR; TCRdb holds only in-frame clones, not every one. Of under 250,000 clones in the sample, about 78% were seen once. Sequenced sample: PBMCs. The receptors shown here come from a male donor in good health and CMV-seronegative.

The rearrangement uses TRBV5-1 and TRBJ1-1; 7 bases align to TRBD1. CDR1 is SGHRS and CDR2 is YFSETQ in the germline V gene. V trimming: 4 bases; J trimming: 4 bases; junction bases outside the gene matches: 10. The CDR3 spans 15 residues. Here the CDR3 reads CASSAQQGLGTEAFF. The CDR3 nucleotides read TGCGCCAGCAGCGCTCAACAGGGGTTGGGCACTGAAGCTTTCTTT.

The chain links TRBV11-3 to TRBJ2-1; tentatively, D is TRBD2 (5 bases). Per germline, CDR1 SGHNT and CDR2 YENEEA. Trimming shortened V by 0 bases and J by 10 bases, and 10 bases separated the two germline ends. The CDR3 loop spans 13 amino acids. CDR3 protein: CASSLDDGEEQFF. Here the CDR3 DNA reads TGTGCCAGCAGCTTAGATGACGGGGAGGAGCAGTTCTTC.

The rearrangement links TRBV10-2 to TRBJ1-1; the D is unclear. Per the germline V gene, CDR1 is WSHSY and CDR2 is SAAADI. V dropped 6 bases and J dropped 5 bases, with 16 bases sitting between them. The CDR3 is 14 residues long. In DNA, the CDR3 is TGCGCCAGCAGGGTTTCGGGTCGGGAGACTGAAGCTTTCTTT. Protein product: CASRVSGRETEAFF.

The chain couples TRBV27 to TRBJ1-2; 10 positions agree with TRBD1. The CDR3 runs 14 residues. CDR1 and CDR2 from the germline V gene are MNHEY and SMNVEV (reference sequence). J was trimmed by 3 bases and V by 8 bases; bases with no gene match: 6. In nucleotides, the CDR3 is TGTGCCAGCGGACAGGGGGAGAACTACTATGGCTACACCTTC. Residues: CASGQGENYYGYTF.